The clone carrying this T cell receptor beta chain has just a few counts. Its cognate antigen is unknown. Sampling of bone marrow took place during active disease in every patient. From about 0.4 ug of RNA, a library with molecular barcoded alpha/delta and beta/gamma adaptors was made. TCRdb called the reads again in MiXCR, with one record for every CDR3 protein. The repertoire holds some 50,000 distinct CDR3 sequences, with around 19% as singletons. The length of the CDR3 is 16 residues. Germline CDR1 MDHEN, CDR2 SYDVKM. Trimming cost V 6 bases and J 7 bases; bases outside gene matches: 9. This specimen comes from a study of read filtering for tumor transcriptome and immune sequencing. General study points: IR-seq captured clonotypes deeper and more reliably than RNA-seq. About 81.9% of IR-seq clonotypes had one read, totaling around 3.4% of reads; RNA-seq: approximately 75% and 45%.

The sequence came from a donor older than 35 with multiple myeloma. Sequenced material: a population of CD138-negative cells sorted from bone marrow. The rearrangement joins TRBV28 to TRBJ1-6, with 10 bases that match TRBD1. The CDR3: CASRPEPGQGNSPLHF. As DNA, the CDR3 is TGTGCCAGCAGGCCCGAACCGGGACAGGGGAATTCACCCCTCCACTTT.